This T cell receptor beta chain was sequenced during a study of cytomegalovirus exposure and HLA in healthy donors. The PCR ran on 60 Vbeta and 13 Jbeta primers. Data came from immunoSEQ multiplex PCR; TCRdb stores just in-frame clones and leaves some out. Of 100,000 to 150,000 clones detected, just under 75% appear once; the ten largest clones hold approximately 4.8%. This clone showed up just a few times. This CDR3 is built from 15 residues. Germline V gene lookup returns CDR1 LGHNA and CDR2 YNFKEQ. Trimming removed 4 bases at V and 4 bases at J, with 13 bases between. Material: PBMCs. The rearrangement uses TRBV4-2 and TRBJ2-2; tentatively, D is TRBD2 (5 bases). The receptor comes from a man aged 60 to 69 in good health and CMV-seropositive. CDR3 in DNA: TGTGCCAGCAGCCCGGGGAGTGTTAGCACCGGGGAGCTGTTTTTT. Amino acids: CASSPGSVSTGELFF.